This T cell receptor beta chain was recovered during a study of T-cell memory formation after mild COVID-19. Study background: Clusters of TCRs were largely donor specific. Study outcomes and limitations: Pre-infection memory showed some responding clones, and this suggested that cross-reactive memory joined. Confirmation of SARS-CoV-2 specificity was lacking for second-wave clones peaking day 37.

MiXCR, run by TCRdb on the 5' RACE reads, gives a single entry per CDR3 protein. The sample consists of approximately 200,000 distinct CDR3 sequences, 16% of them appearing once. This clonotype was counted ten times or more. The target antigen is unknown. The V end was cut by 0 bases, the J end by 5 bases, with 12 bases between. Germline V gene lookup returns CDR1 SGHRS and CDR2 YFSETQ. This CDR3 has 15 residues. The chain recombines TRBV5-1 with TRBJ2-1; no firm D call. Input material: PBMCs or a T cell subset sorted from them (not recorded which). The receptor was isolated from an adult woman who had mild COVID-19 (a few samples of this study predate the infection). Cell type and time point are not known. The CDR3 coding sequence is TGCGCCAGCAGCTTGGACGAGCCTACCGACAATGAGCAGTTCTTC. Translating it yields CASSLDEPTDNEQFF.